These 7 T cell receptor beta chains originate from one sample sequenced in a study of human T cells and chemical hapten exposure. TCRdb re-called the RACE reads with MiXCR, one entry per CDR3 protein. The sample carries 110,000 or so distinct CDR3 sequences, 30% to 35% recorded once. Time point in this sample: patch test 3, about 24 weeks after DPC sensitization. Treatment: therapeutic diphenylcyclopropenone sensitization with weekly scalp DPC. The sample here was whole blood, taken in connection with sensitization to the hapten diphenylcyclopropenone (DPC). Source of these receptors: a man in his forties or fifties with alopecia areata. Some clones in this sample may be carry-over from other donors' samples.

The gene calls are TRBV7-2 and TRBJ2-1; D is unclear. Looked up from germline, CDR1 is SGHTA and CDR2 is FQGNSA. The CDR3 is 12 amino acids. Trimming removed 1 base at V and 9 bases at J, with 7 bases between. CDR3 sequence reads: CASSLDGVEQFF. The CDR3 DNA is TGTGCCAGCAGCTTAGATGGAGTTGAGCAGTTCTTC.

The V gene is TRBV7-6, the J gene TRBJ1-6, with D perhaps matching TRBD1 (5 bases). Germline V gene sequence: CDR1 SGHVS, CDR2 FNYEAQ. V lost 5 bases, J lost 9 bases, and 11 bases lay in between. The CDR3 covers 13 residues. The CDR3 DNA reads TGTGCCAGCAGCCGGGACCGCCGTTCACCCCTCCACTTT. Translated: CASSRDRRSPLHF.

This clonotype was seen repeatedly, ten times or more. The chain couples TRBV2 to TRBJ2-2; no firm D call. Germline CDR1 SNHLY, CDR2 FYNNEI. V lost 2 bases, J lost 5 bases, and 0 bases lay in between. The CDR3 sequence is 11 residues long. CDR3 residues: CASSETGELFF. The CDR3 region has the DNA TGTGCCAGCAGTGAAACCGGGGAGCTGTTTTTT.

In its sample, this clonotype was seen a few times. The chain links TRBV5-1 to TRBJ2-3, with 8 nucleotides matching TRBD1. The V gene's germline CDR1 is SGHRS and CDR2 YFSETQ. Trimming took 4 bases from V and 0 from J; bases not matched to a gene: 4. The CDR3 length is 15 residues. CDR3 residues: CASSPGQDSTDTQYF. CDR3 DNA sequence: TGCGCCAGCAGCCCGGGACAGGATAGCACAGATACGCAGTATTTT.

CDR3 loop: CASSQQAGEGEQYV. CDR3 in DNA: TGTGCCAGCAGCCAACAAGCGGGAGAGGGCGAGCAGTACGTC. This sequence joins TRBV7-2 and TRBJ2-7; 8 bases are a match to TRBD2. Per the germline V gene, CDR1 is SGHTA and CDR2 is FQGNSA. The V segment lost 5 bases and the J segment 6 bases; nucleotides outside the gene matches: 9. The CDR3 has 14 amino acids.

This clonotype has a handful of counts. The V gene is TRBV28, the J gene TRBJ1-2; D is undetermined. V lost 8 bases to trimming and J lost 1 base, with 11 bases between them. The germline V gene encodes CDR1 MDHEN and CDR2 SYDVKM. This CDR3 has 13 amino acids. The CDR3 sequence: CASGHEGNYGYTF. In DNA form, the CDR3 reads TGTGCCAGCGGCCATGAGGGTAACTATGGCTACACCTTC.

The chain employs TRBV20-1 and TRBJ1-1, with D perhaps matching TRBD1 (5 bases). V lost 1 base and J lost 3, with 12 bases in between. The CDR3 runs 14 residues. Germline V gene sequence: CDR1 DFQATT, CDR2 SNEGSKA (reference sequence). Here the CDR3 reads CSARGGRADTEAFF. The CDR3 nucleotides are TGCAGTGCTAGAGGGGGCCGGGCGGACACTGAAGCTTTCTTT.